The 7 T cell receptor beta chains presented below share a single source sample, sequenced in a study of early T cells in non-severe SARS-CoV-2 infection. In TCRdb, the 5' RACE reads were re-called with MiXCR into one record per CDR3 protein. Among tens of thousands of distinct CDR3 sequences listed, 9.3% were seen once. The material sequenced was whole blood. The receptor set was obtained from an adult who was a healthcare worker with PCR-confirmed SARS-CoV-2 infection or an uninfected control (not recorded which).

CDR3 amino acids: CSVDTAGPDTQYF. The CDR3 coding sequence is TGCAGCGTTGATACAGCCGGCCCAGATACGCAGTATTTT. The rearrangement joins TRBV29-1 to TRBJ2-3; D call uncertain. In germline, CDR1 is SQVTM, CDR2 ANQGSEA. Deletions cut 3 bases from V and 4 bases from J, with 11 bases between. This CDR3 is built from 13 residues.

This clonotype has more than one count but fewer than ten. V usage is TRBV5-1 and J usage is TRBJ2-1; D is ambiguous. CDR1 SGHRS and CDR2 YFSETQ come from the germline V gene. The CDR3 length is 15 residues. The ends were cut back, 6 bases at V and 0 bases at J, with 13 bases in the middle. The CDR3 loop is CASTLVLASYNEQFF. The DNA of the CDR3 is TGCGCCAGCACCTTAGTACTTGCCTCCTACAATGAGCAGTTCTTC.

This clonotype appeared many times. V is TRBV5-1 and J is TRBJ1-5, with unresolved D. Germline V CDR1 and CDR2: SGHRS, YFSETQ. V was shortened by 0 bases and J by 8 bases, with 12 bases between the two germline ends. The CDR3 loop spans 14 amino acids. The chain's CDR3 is CASSLDGNPEPQHF. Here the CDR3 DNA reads TGCGCCAGCAGCTTGGATGGGAATCCAGAGCCCCAGCATTTT.

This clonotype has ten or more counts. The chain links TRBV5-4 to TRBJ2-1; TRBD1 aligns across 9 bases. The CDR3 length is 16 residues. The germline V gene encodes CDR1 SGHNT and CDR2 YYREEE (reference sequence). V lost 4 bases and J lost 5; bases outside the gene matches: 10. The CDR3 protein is CASSPQGTGRNNEQFF. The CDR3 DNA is TGTGCCAGCAGCCCCCAAGGGACAGGGAGAAACAATGAGCAGTTCTTC.

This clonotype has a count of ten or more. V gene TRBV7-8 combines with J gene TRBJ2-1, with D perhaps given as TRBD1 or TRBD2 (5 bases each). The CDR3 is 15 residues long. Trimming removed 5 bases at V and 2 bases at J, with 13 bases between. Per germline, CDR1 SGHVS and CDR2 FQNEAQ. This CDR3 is CASSPGPYTYNEQFF. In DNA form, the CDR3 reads TGTGCCAGCAGCCCGGGGCCCTACACCTACAATGAGCAGTTCTTC.

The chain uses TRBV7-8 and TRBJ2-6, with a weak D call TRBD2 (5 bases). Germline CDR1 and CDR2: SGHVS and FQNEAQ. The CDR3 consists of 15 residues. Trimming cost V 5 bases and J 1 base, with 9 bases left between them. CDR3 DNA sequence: TGTGCCAGCAGCCCGGGAATTTCTGGGGCCAACGTCCTGACTTTC. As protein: CASSPGISGANVLTF. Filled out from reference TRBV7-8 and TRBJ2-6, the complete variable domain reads GAGVSQSPRYKVAKRGQDVALRCDPISGHVSLFWYQQALGQGPEFLTYFQNEAQLDKSGLPSDRFFAERPEGSVSTLKIQRTQQEDSAVYLCASSPGISGANVLTFGAGSRLTVL.

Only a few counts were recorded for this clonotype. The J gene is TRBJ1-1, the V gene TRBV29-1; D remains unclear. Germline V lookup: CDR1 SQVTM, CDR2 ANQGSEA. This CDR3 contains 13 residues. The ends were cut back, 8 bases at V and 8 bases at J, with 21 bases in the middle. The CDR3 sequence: CSSLNILSEEAFF. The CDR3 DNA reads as TGCAGCTCCCTCAACATCCTCTCCGAGGAAGCTTTCTTT.